Reported below is one T cell receptor beta chain. Original handling: Amplification from reference gene primers served as the basis for estimated nucleated cell counts. Clones were sequenced by immunoSEQ multiplex PCR, and TCRdb holds only the in-frame ones, with some missing. V and J calls and clone size are as listed in that table; D and trimming were resolved from the DNA. The sample has fewer than 90,000 clones, about 83% seen once; the top ten hold approximately 51%. This record belongs to a study of blood T cell repertoires in COVID-19. Trimming at V came to 9 bases and at J to 2 bases, leaving 10 bases not matched to a gene. This CDR3 has 15 amino acids. Germline assignment: CDR1 KGHSH and CDR2 LQKENI.

The sequenced sample was peripheral blood. The chain joins TRBV18 to TRBJ1-3, with 7 positions matching TRBD1. The clonotype was recovered from a human donor in a cohort sampled during active COVID-19. CDR3 loop: CASTGDILAGNTIYF. DNA of the CDR3: TGTGCCAGTACAGGGGACATCCTGGCTGGAAACACCATATATTTT.